These 26 T cell receptor beta chains share one sample of origin, sequenced in a study of identical twins. TCRdb independently ran MiXCR on the 5' RACE reads; one entry per CDR3 protein. The data hold hundreds of thousands of distinct CDR3 sequences, with 9% to 15% observed a single time. The same sample was also studied in work on yellow fever vaccine responses in identical twins.

Material for sequencing was PBMCs. Every receptor here comes from a woman aged 18 to 35 in good health.

This rearrangement joins TRBV7-9 to TRBJ2-7, with D tentatively TRBD2 (5 bases). Germline lookup yields CDR1 SEHNR and CDR2 FQNEAQ (reference sequence). V was clipped by 5 bases and J by 2 bases, with 19 bases between them. The CDR3 is 16 amino acids. CDR3 sequence: CASSLRTHPGTYEQYF. CDR3 nucleotide sequence: TGTGCCAGCAGCCTCCGGACTCACCCGGGGACCTACGAGCAGTACTTC.

The chain uses TRBV20-1 and TRBJ2-1, with TRBD2 matching over 11 bases. Per germline, CDR1 DFQATT and CDR2 SNEGSKA (reference sequence). Losses at the gene ends were 8 bases for V and 6 bases for J; bases not matched to a gene: 12. The CDR3 spans 15 residues. This chain's CDR3 is CSTLGGLAGLNEQFF. DNA of the CDR3: TGCAGTACTTTAGGTGGACTAGCGGGTCTCAATGAGCAGTTCTTC.

In its sample, this clonotype was seen once. The gene calls are TRBV12-3 or TRBV12-4 and TRBJ1-4; 8 nucleotides line up with TRBD1. V dropped 5 bases and J dropped 5; count of bases not matched to a gene: 4. CDR3 length: 14 residues. The CDR3 loop is CASSRGQVNEKLFF. The CDR3 region has the DNA TGTGCCAGCAGTCGGGGACAGGTCAATGAAAAACTGTTTTTT.

This clonotype was seen a few times. The chain recombines TRBV20-1 with TRBJ1-1; D not certain. CDR1 is DFQATT, CDR2 SNEGSKA, per germline (reference sequence). V was cut by 0 bases and J by 0 bases, with 11 bases left in between. CDR3 size: 15 residues. The DNA for the CDR3 is TGCAGTGCTAGAGATTTCGGCGGCGTGAACACTGAAGCTTTCTTT. This encodes CSARDFGGVNTEAFF.

This clonotype came up a few times. V and J are TRBV4-1 and TRBJ1-5; D gene uncertain. The germline V gene encodes CDR1 MGHRA and CDR2 YSYEKL. This CDR3 contains 15 residues. V was pared by 0 bases and J by 6 bases, with 12 bases between. CDR3 DNA: TGCGCCAGCAGCCAAGATTCCGGCTGGAGTCAGCCCCAGCATTTT. It yields the protein CASSQDSGWSQPQHF.

V is TRBV5-1 and J is TRBJ2-1; either TRBD1 or TRBD2 may supply D (5 bases each). The length of the CDR3 is 13 residues. V was trimmed by 4 bases and J by 5 bases, leaving 10 bases between them. Per germline, CDR1 SGHRS and CDR2 YFSETQ. The CDR3 region is CASSRDQNNEQFF. CDR3 sequence (DNA): TGCGCCAGCAGCCGGGACCAAAACAATGAGCAGTTCTTC.

This clonotype was seen more than once but under ten times. V is TRBV20-1 and J is TRBJ1-5; no clear D. This CDR3 spans 11 amino acids. V dropped 2 bases and J dropped 12 bases, with 11 bases sitting between them. CDR1 and CDR2 (germline): DFQATT, SNEGSKA (reference sequence). The CDR3 here is CSARLRVDQHF. The CDR3 region has the DNA TGCAGTGCTAGACTACGAGTCGACCAGCATTTT.

The rearrangement uses TRBV5-1 and TRBJ1-1; the D is unclear. The V and J ends lost 5 bases and 6 bases respectively, with 11 bases between them. Germline V gives CDR1 SGHRS, CDR2 YFSETQ. CDR3 length: 12 residues. This CDR3 reads CASRSDQSEAFF. In DNA, the CDR3 is TGCGCCAGCAGATCAGACCAATCTGAAGCTTTCTTT. The full variable domain, rest sourced from reference TRBV5-1 and TRBJ1-1, is KAGVTQTPRYLIKTRGQQVTLSCSPISGHRSVSWYQQTPGQGLQFLFEYFSETQRNKGNFPGRFSGRQFSNSRSEMNVSTLELGDSALYLCASRSDQSEAFFGQGTRLTVV.

This clonotype showed up just a few times. The chain combines TRBV29-1 with TRBJ2-7; 8 positions agree with TRBD1. CDR1 and CDR2 (germline): SQVTM, ANQGSEA. The CDR3 runs to 13 residues. The junction had 6 bases not matched to a gene; V was cut back by 4 bases and J by 4 bases. CDR3 loop: CSVADRGWYEQYF. The DNA for the CDR3 is TGCAGCGTTGCCGACAGGGGATGGTACGAGCAGTACTTC.

The gene calls are TRBV7-9 and TRBJ2-7, with D maybe TRBD1 (6 bases). The CDR3 length is 11 residues. Germline CDR1 reads SEHNR; CDR2 reads FQNEAQ (reference sequence). Trimming removed 7 bases at V and 7 bases at J, with 11 bases between. The CDR3, as DNA: TGTGCCAGCACCACACAGGGTGAGCAGTACTTC. It codes for CASTTQGEQYF.

V is TRBV12-3 or TRBV12-4 and J is TRBJ2-7, with D tentatively TRBD1 (6 bases). V was shortened by 6 bases and J by 2 bases, with 17 bases between the two germline ends. CDR3 length equals 15 residues. CDR3 in DNA: TGTGCCAGCAGATTGGCGGACAGCCCAACCTACGAGCAGTACTTC. This gives the protein CASRLADSPTYEQYF.

This clonotype was detected only a few times. The rearrangement links TRBV10-3 to TRBJ1-2; possible D gene TRBD1, 5 bases. Trimming pared 0 bases from V and 3 bases from J, leaving 14 bases between. Germline loops: CDR1 ENHRY, CDR2 SYGVKD. The CDR3 is made up of 16 amino acids. CDR3 in amino acids: CAISESGPGEDYGYTF. In nucleotides, the CDR3 is TGTGCCATCAGTGAGTCGGGTCCGGGGGAGGACTATGGCTACACCTTC.

The J gene is TRBJ2-5, the V gene TRBV19, with D uncertain. Trimming pared 3 bases from V and 5 bases from J, leaving 7 bases between. Germline-derived CDR1 and CDR2 are LNHDA and SQIVND (reference sequence). This CDR3 comprises 12 residues. CDR3 nucleotides: TGTGCCAGTAGTATGACGTGGGAGACCCAGTACTTC. Protein sequence: CASSMTWETQYF.

V and J are TRBV12-3 or TRBV12-4 and TRBJ2-1; D not certain. This CDR3 has 14 residues. V lost 5 bases and J 0 bases, leaving 8 bases between the germline ends. CDR3 protein: CASSKSYSYNEQFF. The CDR3 DNA follows: TGTGCCAGCAGTAAGAGTTACTCCTACAATGAGCAGTTCTTC.

This clonotype turned up a few times. This chain joins TRBV12-3 or TRBV12-4 and TRBJ1-6; D perhaps matches TRBD1 (6 bases). The CDR3 loop spans 16 amino acids. V gave up 6 bases and J gave up 9 bases, with 21 bases separating them. The CDR3 DNA reads as TGTGCCAGCAGAAAAGGGGGGGGTGGAGGGAGTTCACCCCTCCACTTT. It translates to CASRKGGGGGSSPLHF.

This clonotype was found a few times. The chain combines TRBV11-3 with TRBJ2-1; D is perhaps TRBD1 (6 bases). V was clipped by 5 bases and J by 15 bases, with 14 bases between them. Germline CDR1 and CDR2: SGHNT and YENEEA. This CDR3 comprises 11 residues. The CDR3 coding sequence is TGTGCCAGCAGCCAGGGGCTTTATCCGTTCTTC. It codes for CASSQGLYPFF.

This chain links TRBV20-1 with TRBJ2-2, with 8 bases aligning to TRBD2. The germline V gene has CDR1 DFQATT and CDR2 SNEGSKA (reference sequence). V dropped 6 bases and J dropped 3; count of bases not matched to a gene: 9. The length of the CDR3 is 15 residues. The CDR3 spells CSAKTSGAHTGELFF. The DNA of the CDR3 is TGCAGTGCGAAAACTAGCGGAGCGCACACCGGGGAGCTGTTTTTT.

This clonotype was detected many times. V gene TRBV5-1 combines with J gene TRBJ2-1; 8 bases are a match to TRBD2. V dropped 3 bases and J dropped 7; count of bases not matched to a gene: 12. The CDR3 is 16 amino acids. The germline V gene encodes CDR1 SGHRS and CDR2 YFSETQ. The CDR3 is CASSSLGAGDFNEQFF. Written as DNA, the CDR3 is TGCGCCAGCAGCTCCCTGGGAGCGGGAGATTTTAATGAGCAGTTCTTC.

Regarding this clonotype: The junction differs from germline at one of its ends, possibly a read error. This chain connects TRBV14 to TRBJ1-3; no clear D gene. The CDR3 sequence is 12 residues long. Per the germline V gene, CDR1 is SGHDN and CDR2 is FVKESK. The CDR3 loop reads CASSSSRNTIYF. The CDR3 coding sequence is TGTGCCAGCAGTTCCTCTCGAAACACCATATATTTT.

The rearrangement uses TRBV20-1 and TRBJ2-5, with a tentative D call TRBD1 (6 bases). This CDR3 is 16 amino acids long. Trimming cost V 2 bases and J 5 bases, with 21 bases left between them. CDR1 DFQATT and CDR2 SNEGSKA come from the germline V gene (reference sequence). This CDR3 is CSARSGRDIGQETQYF. The CDR3 region has the DNA TGCAGTGCTAGAAGCGGAAGGGACATTGGGCAGGAGACCCAGTACTTC.

This clonotype was observed a handful of times. This chain links TRBV19 with TRBJ2-6, with unresolved D. CDR1 and CDR2 (germline): LNHDA, SQIVND (reference sequence). V lost 3 bases, J lost 1 base, and 7 bases lay in between. The CDR3 is 15 residues long. CDR3 in DNA: TGTGCCAGTAGTATTTGGGCGTCTGGGGCCAACGTCCTGACTTTC. Its protein product is CASSIWASGANVLTF.

This clonotype came up many times. The chain has TRBV12-3 or TRBV12-4 and TRBJ1-1; D is unresolved. CDR3 size: 11 residues. V dropped 5 bases and J dropped 6 bases, with 7 bases sitting between them. The CDR3 DNA reads as TGTGCCAGCAGTAGACTCGCTGAAGCTTTCTTT. This gives the protein CASSRLAEAFF.

The chain's CDR3 is CASSPRPTSMSNEQFF. Here the CDR3 DNA reads TGTGCCAGCAGTCCCCGCCCCACTAGTATGAGCAATGAGCAGTTCTTC. The V call is TRBV12-3 or TRBV12-4, the J call TRBJ2-1; the D gene is possibly TRBD2 (5 bases). The CDR3 runs to 16 residues. The germline V and J ends were trimmed by 5 bases and 6 bases, with 20 bases remaining between them.

This clonotype was picked up many times. This chain uses TRBV15 with TRBJ2-1; 7 positions agree with TRBD1. The CDR3 is made up of 14 amino acids. Germline lookup yields CDR1 LNHNV and CDR2 YYDKDF (reference sequence). The V gene end was trimmed by 4 bases and the J gene end by 7 bases; junction bases not matched to a gene: 7. DNA for the CDR3: TGTGCCACCAGCACAGAATTCAGGGGGAATGAGCAGTTCTTC. Protein: CATSTEFRGNEQFF.

This clonotype was counted only a few times. The V call is TRBV3-1, the J call TRBJ2-1; TRBD1 or TRBD2 may be the D gene (5 bases each). The CDR3 loop spans 13 amino acids. The germline CDR1 and CDR2 sequences are LGHDT and YNNKEL (reference sequence). V was cut by 5 bases and J by 7 bases, with 12 bases left in between. The DNA of the CDR3 is TGTGCCAGCAGCGACGGTGGGGGTAATGAGCAGTTCTTC. Protein product: CASSDGGGNEQFF.

The V call is TRBV7-3, the J call TRBJ2-3, with TRBD2 matching 9 bases. This CDR3 comprises 16 residues. The germline V gene encodes CDR1 SGHTA and CDR2 FQGTGA. Trimming removed 5 bases from V and 5 bases from J; junction bases left unmatched: 11. The CDR3 region is CASSKSTSGDGDTQYF. CDR3 coding DNA: TGTGCCAGCAGCAAATCGACTAGCGGCGACGGAGATACGCAGTATTTT.